The rows below give T cell receptor beta chains drawn from one sample of a study of cytomegalovirus exposure and HLA in healthy donors. Measured with immunoSEQ multiplex PCR; TCRdb has only the in-frame clones, and not every one. The data contain under 100,000 clones, over 9% of them singletons. Input material: PBMCs. Receptors originate from a man between 60 and 70 years old in good health and CMV-seropositive. CDR3s include the opening cysteine and the closing phenylalanine or tryptophan. A D gene is named only where the DNA matches it firmly. The size field is filled for only some rows; it gives once, few, many or a size class.

abundance: NA
d_gene: NA
v_gene: TRBV25-1
j_gene: TRBJ1-2
CDR3nt: TGTGCCACCCGGGCTAACTATGGCTACACCTTC
CDR3aa: CATRANYGYTF

abundance: few
d_gene: NA
v_gene: TRBV5-1
j_gene: TRBJ2-6
CDR3nt: TGCGCCAGCAGCGTCGGACGGGGCTCTGGGGCCAACGTCCTGACTTTC
CDR3aa: CASSVGRGSGANVLTF

abundance: few
d_gene: TRBD2
v_gene: TRBV6-4
j_gene: TRBJ2-3
CDR3nt: TGTGCCAGCAGTGACTCAGTAGCGGGAGGTGTCGATACGCAGTATTTT
CDR3aa: CASSDSVAGGVDTQYF

abundance: few
d_gene: TRBD1
v_gene: TRBV2
j_gene: TRBJ2-2
CDR3nt: TGTGCCAGCAACAGGGGGAACACCGGGGAGCTGTTTTTT
CDR3aa: CASNRGNTGELFF

abundance: NA
d_gene: TRBD1
v_gene: TRBV18
j_gene: TRBJ1-5
CDR3nt: TGTGCCAGCTCCCCCGGGACAGGGGACAATCAGCCCCAGCATTTT
CDR3aa: CASSPGTGDNQPQHF

abundance: few
d_gene: TRBD2
v_gene: TRBV4-1
j_gene: TRBJ2-2
CDR3nt: TGCGCCAGCAGCCACACCTTGGGGGGGGGAGCGAACACCGGGGAGCTGTTTTTT
CDR3aa: CASSHTLGGGANTGELFF

abundance: few
d_gene: NA
v_gene: TRBV5-6
j_gene: TRBJ2-7
CDR3nt: TGTGCCAGCAGCTTGGCCTCGGGGGGCGACGAGCAGTACTTC
CDR3aa: CASSLASGGDEQYF

abundance: few
d_gene: TRBD1
v_gene: TRBV28
j_gene: TRBJ2-5
CDR3nt: TGTGCCAGCAGTGGCGGACAGGGAATAGAGACCCAGTACTTC
CDR3aa: CASSGGQGIETQYF

abundance: NA
d_gene: NA
v_gene: TRBV5-6
j_gene: TRBJ1-4
CDR3nt: TGTGCCAGCAGCTTGGTGAACTCCGGGGTACGAAATGAAAAAATGTTTTTT
CDR3aa: CASSLVNSGVRNEKMFF

abundance: few
d_gene: NA
v_gene: TRBV7-6
j_gene: TRBJ2-7
CDR3nt: TGTGCCAGCAGCTTGGCGGATTTCTCCTACGAGCAGTACTTC
CDR3aa: CASSLADFSYEQYF

abundance: few
d_gene: TRBD2
v_gene: TRBV9
j_gene: TRBJ2-5
CDR3nt: TGTGCCAGCAGCGTAGCCCCTAGCGGGGGGGCCGGGGAGACCCAGTACTTC
CDR3aa: CASSVAPSGGAGETQYF

abundance: few
d_gene: NA
v_gene: TRBV7-9
j_gene: TRBJ1-1
CDR3nt: TGTGCCAGCATGTCTTTTCCGGGCAGGGGGAACACTGAAGCTTTCTTT
CDR3aa: CASMSFPGRGNTEAFF

abundance: few
d_gene: TRBD1
v_gene: TRBV11-3
j_gene: TRBJ2-2
CDR3nt: TGTGCCAGCAGCTCGCCGACAGGGAGCCTTACCGGGGAGCTGTTTTTT
CDR3aa: CASSSPTGSLTGELFF

abundance: NA
d_gene: TRBD1
v_gene: TRBV9
j_gene: TRBJ2-1
CDR3nt: TGTGCCAGCAGCGTAGGTAGGGGGCTTTCCTTTAATGAGCAGTTCTTC
CDR3aa: CASSVGRGLSFNEQFF

abundance: many
d_gene: NA
v_gene: TRBV10-3
j_gene: TRBJ1-4
CDR3nt: TGTGCCATCGGAGAGGAGGAACTGTTTTTT
CDR3aa: CAIGEEELFF

abundance: few
d_gene: TRBD1
v_gene: TRBV7-8
j_gene: TRBJ2-7
CDR3nt: TGTGCCAGCAGCTTAGCGCTCGGTTTACAGGGACAGGGTAGGAGCGAGCAGTACTTC
CDR3aa: CASSLALGLQGQGRSEQYF

abundance: few
d_gene: TRBD1
v_gene: TRBV7-2
j_gene: TRBJ1-3
CDR3nt: TGTGCCAGCAGCTTGGGACAGCCGGGGTACACCATATATTTT
CDR3aa: CASSLGQPGYTIYF